These 21 T cell receptor beta chains originate from one sample sequenced in a study of cytomegalovirus exposure and HLA in healthy donors (dated by TCRdb to 2016 to 2017). The library was produced with the immunoSEQ multiplex PCR assay. A mixture of 60 forward primers for TCR Vbeta segments and 13 reverse primers for TCR Jbeta segments was used in the multiplex PCR. In its TCRdb copy, this immuneACCESS table keeps in-frame sequences only and misses some clones. Where compared with another copy, unresolved V genes explain less than half of these, and the others have no known cause. This sample comprises around 220,000 clones, 75% to 80% of them detected only once. The ten largest make up 1.5% to 2% of the sample. The specimen sequenced was PBMCs. The receptors originated from a man aged 18-30 years in good health and CMV-seronegative.

The chain uses TRBV7-8 and TRBJ2-3, with a possible D match to TRBD2 (6 bases). Germline V gene sequence: CDR1 SGHVS, CDR2 FQNEAQ. CDR3 length: 16 residues. V lost 8 bases to trimming and J lost 1 base, with 19 bases between them. CDR3 residues: CASSRGTGGGTDTQYF. The CDR3 region has the DNA TGTGCCAGCTCGCGGGGAACAGGAGGGGGCACAGATACGCAGTATTTT.

The rearrangement links TRBV9 to TRBJ1-4; D unresolved. Germline CDR1 reads SGDLS; CDR2 reads YYNGEE. Trimming pared 4 bases from V and 0 bases from J, leaving 10 bases between. This CDR3 region has 15 residues. The CDR3 nucleotides read TGTGCCAGCAGCCTCTCGGGTGCAACTAATGAAAAACTGTTTTTT. Translating gives CASSLSGATNEKLFF.

This chain links TRBV2 with TRBJ2-1; D unresolved. Trimming removed 6 bases at V and 5 bases at J, with 11 bases between. The CDR3 has 13 residues. CDR1 SNHLY and CDR2 FYNNEI come from the germline V gene. CDR3 protein: CASRQTEHNEQFF. The CDR3 DNA sequence: TGTGCCAGCAGGCAAACTGAGCACAATGAGCAGTTCTTC.

The chain couples TRBV18 to TRBJ1-5; D perhaps matches TRBD1 (5 bases). V gave up 2 bases and J gave up 10 bases, with 18 bases separating them. This CDR3 has 15 amino acids. CDR1 and CDR2 (germline): KGHSH, LQKENI. CDR3: CASSPEGARLKPQHF. CDR3 bases: TGTGCCAGCTCACCAGAAGGGGCGCGGTTGAAACCCCAGCATTTT.

The chain joins TRBV28 to TRBJ2-3; TRBD1 is a possible D gene (6 bases). Germline CDR1 MDHEN, CDR2 SYDVKM. Trimming removed 8 bases from V and 4 bases from J, with 19 bases in between. CDR3 size: 15 residues. The CDR3 reads CASLPRLGGSDTQYF. CDR3 coding DNA: TGTGCCAGCCTTCCCCGGCTAGGGGGATCAGATACGCAGTATTTT.

V gene TRBV27 combines with J gene TRBJ1-5; 8 nucleotides line up with TRBD1. Germline loops: CDR1 MNHEY, CDR2 SMNVEV (reference sequence). J gave up 2 bases and V 5 bases, and 14 bases lay outside the gene matches. This CDR3 region has 18 residues. The CDR3 DNA reads TGTGCCAGCAGTCCCAATACAGGGGGTCTGATTGGCAATCAGCCCCAGCATTTT. Amino acids: CASSPNTGGLIGNQPQHF.

J is TRBJ2-3 and V is TRBV6-1, with D maybe TRBD1 (5 bases). The germline CDR1 and CDR2 sequences are MNHNS and SASEGT. V shed 6 bases and J shed 4 bases, with 17 bases lying between them. This CDR3 is 15 amino acids long. The CDR3 nucleotides are TGTGCCAGCAGCATTACTTTATCAGGGTCAGATACGCAGTATTTT. Its protein product is CASSITLSGSDTQYF.

The chain links TRBV9 to TRBJ2-3; 8 positions agree with TRBD1. Per the germline V gene, CDR1 is SGDLS and CDR2 is YYNGEE. Trimming cost V 5 bases and J 0 bases; bases outside gene matches: 5. The length of the CDR3 is 15 residues. The CDR3 nucleotides are TGTGCCAGCAGGGAGACAGGGGCCAGCACAGATACGCAGTATTTT. Translated, it gives CASRETGASTDTQYF.

The CDR3 is CASSFLSENTEAFF. CDR3 bases: TGTGCCAGCAGCTTCTTGTCAGAGAACACTGAAGCTTTCTTT. The chain recombines TRBV7-9 with TRBJ1-1, with no clear D. In germline, CDR1 is SEHNR, CDR2 FQNEAQ (reference sequence). V was clipped by 3 bases and J by 1 base, with 9 bases between them. The length of the CDR3 is 14 residues.

The chain couples TRBV5-4 to TRBJ2-1; weak D call: TRBD2 (5 bases). The ends were cut back, 4 bases at V and 8 bases at J, with 19 bases in the middle. Germline lookup yields CDR1 SGHNT and CDR2 YYREEE (reference sequence). The CDR3 contains 15 residues. The CDR3 DNA is TGTGCCAGCAGCGTGGGGTTCGCGGGCGGCGATGAGCAGTTCTTC. Amino acids: CASSVGFAGGDEQFF.

V is TRBV10-3 and J is TRBJ2-7, with a weak D call TRBD2 (5 bases). The CDR3 contains 13 residues. The V gene lost 11 bases and the J gene lost 6 bases, with 20 bases spanning the gap. Germline lookup yields CDR1 ENHRY and CDR2 SYGVKD. This chain's CDR3 is CAHSPSTLREQYF. The CDR3 DNA follows: TGTGCCCACTCACCTAGCACACTCCGCGAGCAGTACTTC.

This rearrangement joins TRBV6-5 to TRBJ2-3; D is unclear. This CDR3 spans 15 amino acids. Per germline, CDR1 MNHEY and CDR2 SVGAGI. Trimming pared 2 bases from V and 0 bases from J, leaving 9 bases between. CDR3 amino acids: CASSYVSTSTDTQYF. Written as DNA, the CDR3 is TGTGCCAGCAGTTACGTATCAACAAGCACAGATACGCAGTATTTT.

A few counts support this clone. The chain recombines TRBV10-3 with TRBJ2-7, with 11 bases aligning to TRBD2. The CDR3 extends over 16 amino acids. CDR1 is ENHRY, CDR2 SYGVKD, per germline. V dropped 2 bases and J dropped 0; count of bases not matched to a gene: 3. The CDR3 region is CAISERGLADSYEQYF. Written as DNA, the CDR3 is TGTGCCATCAGTGAGCGGGGACTAGCGGACTCCTACGAGCAGTACTTC.

A word on this clone: A junction boundary mismatches the germline segment, possibly from a read error. The genes are TRBV7-7 and TRBJ2-3; either TRBD1 or TRBD2 may supply D (5 bases each). CDR1 SSHAT and CDR2 FNYEAQ come from the germline V gene (reference sequence). The CDR3 covers 14 residues. CDR3 sequence: CASSLEGSTDTQYF. For the CDR3, the DNA is TGTGCTAGCAGCTTAGAGGGGAGCACAGATACGCAGTATTTT.

CDR3 DNA sequence: TGTGCCAGCAGCAGACTTTCGGGTGAGCAGTTCTTC. It encodes CASSRLSGEQFF. The J gene is TRBJ2-1, the V gene TRBV5-6; D is unresolved. The CDR3 extends over 12 amino acids. Germline V gives CDR1 SGHDT, CDR2 YYEEEE. The V end lost 4 bases, the J end lost 9 bases, and 11 bases lay between the germline ends.

The chain has TRBV7-2 and TRBJ1-6, with 7 bases identical to TRBD1. The CDR3 extends over 14 amino acids. J lost 10 bases, V lost 5 bases, and 8 bases had no gene match. Germline CDR1 reads SGHTA; CDR2 reads FQGNSA. CDR3 loop: CASSPGQFSSPLHF. Here the CDR3 DNA reads TGTGCCAGCAGCCCGGGACAGTTCAGCTCACCCCTCCACTTT. Drawing the rest from reference TRBV7-2 and TRBJ1-6, the complete variable domain is GAGVSQSPSNKVTEKGKDVELRCDPISGHTALYWYRQSLGQGLEFLIYFQGNSAPDKSGLPSDRFSAERTGGSVSTLTIQRTQQEDSAVYLCASSPGQFSSPLHFGNGTRLTVT.

The chain employs TRBV28 and TRBJ2-7; 9 bases line up with TRBD2. Trimming removed 1 base from V and 1 base from J; junction bases left unmatched: 2. This CDR3 is built from 15 residues. Per the germline V gene, CDR1 is MDHEN and CDR2 is SYDVKM. The CDR3 protein is CASSLSSGISYEQYF. CDR3 DNA sequence: TGTGCCAGCAGTTTATCTAGCGGGATTTCCTACGAGCAGTACTTC.

This clone occurred once. In nucleotides, the CDR3 is TGCGCCAGCAGCTTGGTAGGGGACAGTAACAATGAGCAGTTCTTC. Translating it yields CASSLVGDSNNEQFF. V usage is TRBV5-1 and J usage is TRBJ2-1; 7 nucleotides align to TRBD1. With V trimmed by 0 bases and J by 5 bases, 5 bases remained unmatched. The CDR3 consists of 15 residues. Germline V CDR1 and CDR2: SGHRS, YFSETQ.

The J gene is TRBJ2-2, the V gene TRBV11-2; D not resolved. V lost 1 base and J lost 6, with 3 bases in between. This CDR3 spans 12 amino acids. Germline V gives CDR1 SGHAT, CDR2 FQNNGV. The CDR3 DNA reads as TGTGCCAGCAGCTTAGGAGCCGGGGAGCTGTTTTTT. Protein: CASSLGAGELFF.

V gene TRBV4-2 combines with J gene TRBJ1-2; TRBD1 matches at 8 bases. In germline, CDR1 is LGHNA, CDR2 YNFKEQ. The CDR3 spans 16 residues. The V segment lost 4 bases and the J segment 4 bases; nucleotides outside the gene matches: 11. CDR3 amino acids: CASSPGAGGFSYGYTF. The CDR3 coding sequence is TGTGCCAGCAGCCCAGGGGCAGGGGGCTTTAGCTATGGCTACACCTTC.

This clone came up a few times. The V call is TRBV6-5, the J call TRBJ2-1, with D perhaps matching TRBD1 (5 bases). CDR1 MNHEY and CDR2 SVGAGI come from the germline V gene. V was trimmed by 9 bases and J by 6 bases, leaving 15 bases between them. The CDR3 runs 13 residues. This CDR3 is CASSQGFLNEQFF. The CDR3 coding sequence is TGTGCCAGTTCCCAGGGATTTCTCAATGAGCAGTTCTTC.